The 19 T cell receptor beta chains presented below share a single source sample, sequenced in a study of monozygotic twins with inflammatory bowel disease. From the 5' RACE reads, TCRdb lists one entry per CDR3 protein and no DNA. In total, the table holds a few hundred thousand distinct CDR3 sequences. The sample was blood. The source is a human donor with ulcerative colitis or Crohn's disease, or a healthy co-twin of an affected twin (not recorded which).

The chain carries TRBV6-6 and TRBJ2-7. The CDR3 has 14 amino acids. CDR1 and CDR2 from the germline V gene are MNHNY and SVGAGI (reference sequence). CDR3 region: CASSYSGKSYEQYF.

The gene calls are TRBV7-9 and TRBJ2-7; TCRdb lists TRBD1, though no DNA is available to test this call. CDR3 size: 15 residues. The germline V gene has CDR1 SEHNR and CDR2 FQNEAQ (reference sequence). CDR3 protein: CASLRTGAYSYEQYF. Full variable domain (rest looked up from reference TRBV7-9 and TRBJ2-7): DTGVSQNPRHKITKRGQNVTFRCDPISEHNRLYWYRQTLGQGPEFLTYFQNEAQLEKSRLLSDRFSAERPKGSFSTLEIQRTEQGDSAMYLCASLRTGAYSYEQYFGPGTRLTVT.

V gene TRBV19 combines with J gene TRBJ1-1; TCRdb's D call, TRBD1, is unchecked because there is no DNA. The V gene's germline CDR1 is LNHDA and CDR2 SQIVND (reference sequence). CDR3 size: 14 residues. The chain's CDR3 is CASSTTVGRTEAFF.

V is TRBV19 and J is TRBJ1-2; TCRdb names TRBD1, which stays unverified in the absence of DNA. The CDR3 sequence is 15 residues long. Germline V gene data show CDR1 as LNHDA and CDR2 as SQIVND (reference sequence). This CDR3 reads CASSTGTDLNYGYTF. The complete variable domain, with remaining parts taken from reference TRBV19 and TRBJ1-2, reads DGGITQSPKYLFRKEGQNVTLSCEQNLNHDAMYWYRQDPGQGLRLIYYSQIVNDFQKGDIAEGYSVSREKKESFPLTVTSAQKNPTAFYLCASSTGTDLNYGYTFGSGTRLTVV.

V usage is TRBV27 and J usage is TRBJ2-7; TCRdb names TRBD1, which stays unverified in the absence of DNA. This CDR3 region has 14 residues. Germline CDR1 is MNHEY and CDR2 is SMNVEV (reference sequence). The CDR3 is CASSLSLSRGEQYF.

CDR3 in amino acids: CASSQSLGNGELFF. The V gene is TRBV7-2, the J gene TRBJ2-2. Germline V gives CDR1 SGHTA, CDR2 FQGNSA. CDR3 length equals 14 residues.

The chain employs TRBV18 and TRBJ2-5. Germline V lookup: CDR1 KGHSH, CDR2 LQKENI. The CDR3 has 13 amino acids. This CDR3 is CASSRGFQETQYF.

CDR3: CASSDDSLTNEKLFF. The chain joins TRBV4-1 to TRBJ1-4; TCRdb names TRBD1, which stays unverified in the absence of DNA. CDR3 size: 15 residues. Germline-derived CDR1 and CDR2 are MGHRA and YSYEKL.

This sequence joins TRBV27 and TRBJ1-2. Germline V gene data show CDR1 as MNHEY and CDR2 as SMNVEV (reference sequence). The CDR3 contains 14 residues. CDR3 residues: CASSPLRAAGGYTF.

The gene calls are TRBV12-3 or TRBV12-4 and TRBJ1-6; TCRdb proposes TRBD1, but this gene call is untestable without DNA. CDR3 size: 14 residues. The chain's CDR3 is CASSLTTGQGALHF.

The chain combines TRBV12-5 with TRBJ1-6. The CDR3 runs 13 residues. Germline V CDR1 and CDR2: LGHNT, FRNRAP. The CDR3 protein is CASGLVDGSPLHF.

The chain links TRBV7-2 to TRBJ1-2; the D call of TRBD1 rests on TCRdb alone, since no DNA is present to check it. CDR1 is SGHTA and CDR2 is FQGNSA in the germline V gene. CDR3 size: 15 residues. This CDR3 is CASSLPGTGHYGYTF.

V gene TRBV14 combines with J gene TRBJ1-6; TCRdb calls TRBD1, which cannot be checked without DNA. Germline values: CDR1 SGHDN, CDR2 FVKESK. The CDR3 is 17 residues long. CDR3: CASSQDTGGSYNSPLHF.

J is TRBJ2-3 and V is TRBV5-4; the D gene TCRdb calls, TRBD1, cannot be checked with no DNA. Per germline, CDR1 SGHNT and CDR2 YYREEE (reference sequence). The CDR3 sequence is 17 residues long. This CDR3 reads CASTPGGGTLSTDTQYF.

The chain recombines TRBV25-1 with TRBJ2-5; the D gene TCRdb calls, TRBD1, cannot be checked with no DNA. Germline V gene data show CDR1 as MGHDK and CDR2 as SYGVNS. The CDR3 runs to 16 residues. The CDR3 is CASSEYGTIQSETQYF.

V gene TRBV6-1 combines with J gene TRBJ2-4; checking the TCRdb D call of TRBD1 is not possible without DNA. This CDR3 is built from 14 residues. Germline loops: CDR1 MNHNS, CDR2 SASEGT. This CDR3 is CASSPSGTKNMQYF.

This chain connects TRBV20-1 to TRBJ2-1; absent DNA, TCRdb's TRBD2 call cannot be checked. Germline CDR1 reads DFQATT; CDR2 reads SNEGSKA (reference sequence). The CDR3 spans 12 residues. This CDR3 is CSARTSGGEGFF.

The rearrangement joins TRBV19 to TRBJ1-2; TCRdb calls TRBD1, which cannot be checked without DNA. Per the germline V gene, CDR1 is LNHDA and CDR2 is SQIVND (reference sequence). The length of the CDR3 is 15 residues. The CDR3: CASSLRDNPIYGYTF.

CDR3 region: CATSRDRTLSSYNEQFF. The chain carries TRBV15 and TRBJ2-1. This CDR3 spans 17 amino acids. The germline CDR1 and CDR2 sequences are LNHNV and YYDKDF (reference sequence).